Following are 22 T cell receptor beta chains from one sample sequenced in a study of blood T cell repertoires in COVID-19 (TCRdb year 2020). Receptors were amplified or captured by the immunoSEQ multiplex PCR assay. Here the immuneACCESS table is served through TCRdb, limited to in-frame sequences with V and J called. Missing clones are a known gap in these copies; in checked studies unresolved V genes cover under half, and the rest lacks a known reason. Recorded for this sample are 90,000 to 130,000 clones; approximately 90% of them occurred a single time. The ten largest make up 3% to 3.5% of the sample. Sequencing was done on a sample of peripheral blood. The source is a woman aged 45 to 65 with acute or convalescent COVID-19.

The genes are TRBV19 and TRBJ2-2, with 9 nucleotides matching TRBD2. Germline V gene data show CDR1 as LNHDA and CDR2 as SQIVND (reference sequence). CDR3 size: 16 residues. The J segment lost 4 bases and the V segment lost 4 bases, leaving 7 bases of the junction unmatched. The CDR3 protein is CASSTLAGAGTGELFF. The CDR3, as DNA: TGTGCCAGTAGTACCTTAGCGGGAGCGGGCACCGGGGAGCTGTTTTTT.

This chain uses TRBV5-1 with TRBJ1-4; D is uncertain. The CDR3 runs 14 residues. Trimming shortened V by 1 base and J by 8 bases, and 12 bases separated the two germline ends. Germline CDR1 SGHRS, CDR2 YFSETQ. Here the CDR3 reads CASSLTLSGEKLFF. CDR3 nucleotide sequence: TGCGCCAGCAGCTTGACTCTCTCGGGAGAAAAACTGTTTTTT.

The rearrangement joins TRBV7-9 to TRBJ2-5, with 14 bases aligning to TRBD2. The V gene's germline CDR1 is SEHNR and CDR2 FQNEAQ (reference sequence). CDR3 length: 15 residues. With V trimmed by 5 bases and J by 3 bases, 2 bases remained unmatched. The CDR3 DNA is TGTGCCAGCAGCCCGGGACTAGCGGGAGAAGAGACCCAGTACTTC. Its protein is CASSPGLAGEETQYF.

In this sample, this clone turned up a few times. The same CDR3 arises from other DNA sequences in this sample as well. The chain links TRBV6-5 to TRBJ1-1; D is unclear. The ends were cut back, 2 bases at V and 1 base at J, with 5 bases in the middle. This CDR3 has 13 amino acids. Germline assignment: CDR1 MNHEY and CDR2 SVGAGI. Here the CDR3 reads CASSYTGNTEAFF. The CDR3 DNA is TGTGCCAGCAGTTACACTGGGAACACTGAAGCTTTCTTT.

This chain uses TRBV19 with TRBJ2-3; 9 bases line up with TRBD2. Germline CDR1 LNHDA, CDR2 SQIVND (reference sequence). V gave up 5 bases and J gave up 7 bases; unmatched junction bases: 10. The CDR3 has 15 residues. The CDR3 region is CASSRRAGGPNTQYF. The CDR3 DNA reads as TGTGCCAGTAGTCGCAGGGCGGGAGGGCCGAATACGCAGTATTTT.

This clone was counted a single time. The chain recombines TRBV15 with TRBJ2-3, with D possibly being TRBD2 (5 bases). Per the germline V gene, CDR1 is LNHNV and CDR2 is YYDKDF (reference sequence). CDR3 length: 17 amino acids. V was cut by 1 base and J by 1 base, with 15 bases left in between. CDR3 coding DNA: TGTGCCACCAGCAGAGGTTTTACGGGGTTCGGCACAGATACGCAGTATTTT. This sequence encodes CATSRGFTGFGTDTQYF.

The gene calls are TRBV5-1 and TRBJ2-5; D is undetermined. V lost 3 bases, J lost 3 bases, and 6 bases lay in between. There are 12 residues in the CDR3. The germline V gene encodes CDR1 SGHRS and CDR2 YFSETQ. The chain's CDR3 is CASSYREETQYF. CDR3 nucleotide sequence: TGCGCCAGCAGCTATCGGGAAGAGACCCAGTACTTC.

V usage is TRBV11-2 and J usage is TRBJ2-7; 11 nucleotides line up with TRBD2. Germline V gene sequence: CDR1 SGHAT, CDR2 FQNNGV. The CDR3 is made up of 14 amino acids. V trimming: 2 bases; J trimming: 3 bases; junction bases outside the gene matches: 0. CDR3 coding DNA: TGTGCCAGCAGCTTAACTAGCGGGGGCTACGAGCAGTACTTC. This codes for CASSLTSGGYEQYF.

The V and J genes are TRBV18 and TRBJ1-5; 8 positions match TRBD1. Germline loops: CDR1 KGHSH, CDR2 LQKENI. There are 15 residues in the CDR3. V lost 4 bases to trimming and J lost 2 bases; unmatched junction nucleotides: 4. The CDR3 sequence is CASSLGQGGNQPQHF. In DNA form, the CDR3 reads TGTGCCAGCTCACTAGGACAGGGAGGCAATCAGCCCCAGCATTTT.

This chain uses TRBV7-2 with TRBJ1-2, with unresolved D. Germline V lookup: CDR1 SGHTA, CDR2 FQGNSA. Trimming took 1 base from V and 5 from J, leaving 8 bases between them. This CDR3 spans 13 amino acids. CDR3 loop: CASSLGTPYGYTF. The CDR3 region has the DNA TGTGCCAGCAGCTTAGGAACACCTTATGGCTACACCTTC.

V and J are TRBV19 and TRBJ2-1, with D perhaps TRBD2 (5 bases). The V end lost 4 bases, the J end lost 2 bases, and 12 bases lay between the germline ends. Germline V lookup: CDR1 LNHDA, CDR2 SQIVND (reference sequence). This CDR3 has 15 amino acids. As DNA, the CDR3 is TGTGCCAGTAGTAGCGACGGGGTCGCCTACAATGAGCAGTTCTTC. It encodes CASSSDGVAYNEQFF.

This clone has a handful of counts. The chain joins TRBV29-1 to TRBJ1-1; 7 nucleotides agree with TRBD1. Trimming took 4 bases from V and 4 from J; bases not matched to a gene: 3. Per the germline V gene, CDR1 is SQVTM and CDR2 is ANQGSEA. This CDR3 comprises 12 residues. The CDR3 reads CSVVEGATEAFF. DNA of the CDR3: TGCAGCGTTGTGGAGGGGGCCACTGAAGCTTTCTTT.

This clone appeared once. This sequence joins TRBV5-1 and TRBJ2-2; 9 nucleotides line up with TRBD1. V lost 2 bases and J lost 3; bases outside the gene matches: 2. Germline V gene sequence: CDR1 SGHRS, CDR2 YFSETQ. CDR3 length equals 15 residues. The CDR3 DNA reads TGCGCCAGCAGCTTACAGGGGGCAGACACCGGGGAGCTGTTTTTT. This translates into CASSLQGADTGELFF.

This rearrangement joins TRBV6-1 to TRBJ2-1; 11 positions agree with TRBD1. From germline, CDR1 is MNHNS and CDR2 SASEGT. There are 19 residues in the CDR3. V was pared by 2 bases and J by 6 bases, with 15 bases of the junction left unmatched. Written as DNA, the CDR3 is TGTGCCAGCAGTGAAAGCCCTGCTCGAGGCGGGACAGGGGGCAATGAGCAGTTCTTC. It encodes CASSESPARGGTGGNEQFF.

This CDR3 reads CASRLAGHTEAFF. CDR3 bases: TGTGCCAGCAGACTCGCGGGTCACACTGAAGCTTTCTTT. The V and J genes are TRBV7-2 and TRBJ1-1; D is uncertain. Germline CDR1 reads SGHTA; CDR2 reads FQGNSA. The V gene lost 6 bases and the J gene lost 3 bases, with 11 bases spanning the gap. The CDR3 spans 13 residues.

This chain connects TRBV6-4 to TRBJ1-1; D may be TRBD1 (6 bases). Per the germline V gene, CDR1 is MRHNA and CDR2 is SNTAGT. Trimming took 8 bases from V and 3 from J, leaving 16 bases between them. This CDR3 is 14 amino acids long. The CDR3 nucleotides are TGTGCCAGCTCCCCAAGAGGGGGTCACACTGAAGCTTTCTTT. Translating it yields CASSPRGGHTEAFF.

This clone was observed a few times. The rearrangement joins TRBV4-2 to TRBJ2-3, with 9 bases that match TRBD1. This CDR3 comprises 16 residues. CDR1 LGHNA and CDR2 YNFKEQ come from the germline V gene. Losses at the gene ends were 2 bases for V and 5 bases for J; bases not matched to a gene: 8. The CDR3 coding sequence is TGTGCCAGCAGCCAAAGACAGGGGGTGGGAGAAGATACGCAGTATTTT. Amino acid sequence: CASSQRQGVGEDTQYF.

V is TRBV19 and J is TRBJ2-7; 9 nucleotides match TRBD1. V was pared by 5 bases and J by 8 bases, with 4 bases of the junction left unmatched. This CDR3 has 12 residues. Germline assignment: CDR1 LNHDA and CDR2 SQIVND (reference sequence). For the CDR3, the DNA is TGTGCCAGTAGTGACAGGGGGGAGAAGCAGTACTTC. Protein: CASSDRGEKQYF.

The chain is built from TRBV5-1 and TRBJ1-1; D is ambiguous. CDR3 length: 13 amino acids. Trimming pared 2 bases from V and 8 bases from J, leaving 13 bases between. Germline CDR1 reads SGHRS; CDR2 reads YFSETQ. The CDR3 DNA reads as TGCGCCAGCAGCTTTAGAGGCGGTGTAGAAGCTTTCTTT. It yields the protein CASSFRGGVEAFF.

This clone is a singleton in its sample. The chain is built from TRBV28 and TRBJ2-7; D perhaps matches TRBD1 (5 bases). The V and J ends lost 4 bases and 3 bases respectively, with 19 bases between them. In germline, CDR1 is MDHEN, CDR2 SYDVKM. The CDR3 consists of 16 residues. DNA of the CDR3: TGTGCCAGCAGTTCAGGGATGAGACACCGACACTACGAGCAGTACTTC. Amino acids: CASSSGMRHRHYEQYF.

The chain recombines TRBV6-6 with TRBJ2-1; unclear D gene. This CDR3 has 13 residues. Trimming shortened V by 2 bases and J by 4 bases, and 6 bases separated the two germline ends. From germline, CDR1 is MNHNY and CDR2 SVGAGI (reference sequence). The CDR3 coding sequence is TGTGCCAGCAGTTACACCGAGTACAATGAGCAGTTCTTC. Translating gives CASSYTEYNEQFF.

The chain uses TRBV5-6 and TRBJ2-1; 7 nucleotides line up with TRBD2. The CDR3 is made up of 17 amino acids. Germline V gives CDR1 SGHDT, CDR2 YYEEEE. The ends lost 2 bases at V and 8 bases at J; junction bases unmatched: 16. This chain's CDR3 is CASSFGFRGAGEDEQFF. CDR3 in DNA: TGTGCCAGCAGCTTTGGGTTCCGAGGGGCGGGAGAGGATGAGCAGTTCTTC.